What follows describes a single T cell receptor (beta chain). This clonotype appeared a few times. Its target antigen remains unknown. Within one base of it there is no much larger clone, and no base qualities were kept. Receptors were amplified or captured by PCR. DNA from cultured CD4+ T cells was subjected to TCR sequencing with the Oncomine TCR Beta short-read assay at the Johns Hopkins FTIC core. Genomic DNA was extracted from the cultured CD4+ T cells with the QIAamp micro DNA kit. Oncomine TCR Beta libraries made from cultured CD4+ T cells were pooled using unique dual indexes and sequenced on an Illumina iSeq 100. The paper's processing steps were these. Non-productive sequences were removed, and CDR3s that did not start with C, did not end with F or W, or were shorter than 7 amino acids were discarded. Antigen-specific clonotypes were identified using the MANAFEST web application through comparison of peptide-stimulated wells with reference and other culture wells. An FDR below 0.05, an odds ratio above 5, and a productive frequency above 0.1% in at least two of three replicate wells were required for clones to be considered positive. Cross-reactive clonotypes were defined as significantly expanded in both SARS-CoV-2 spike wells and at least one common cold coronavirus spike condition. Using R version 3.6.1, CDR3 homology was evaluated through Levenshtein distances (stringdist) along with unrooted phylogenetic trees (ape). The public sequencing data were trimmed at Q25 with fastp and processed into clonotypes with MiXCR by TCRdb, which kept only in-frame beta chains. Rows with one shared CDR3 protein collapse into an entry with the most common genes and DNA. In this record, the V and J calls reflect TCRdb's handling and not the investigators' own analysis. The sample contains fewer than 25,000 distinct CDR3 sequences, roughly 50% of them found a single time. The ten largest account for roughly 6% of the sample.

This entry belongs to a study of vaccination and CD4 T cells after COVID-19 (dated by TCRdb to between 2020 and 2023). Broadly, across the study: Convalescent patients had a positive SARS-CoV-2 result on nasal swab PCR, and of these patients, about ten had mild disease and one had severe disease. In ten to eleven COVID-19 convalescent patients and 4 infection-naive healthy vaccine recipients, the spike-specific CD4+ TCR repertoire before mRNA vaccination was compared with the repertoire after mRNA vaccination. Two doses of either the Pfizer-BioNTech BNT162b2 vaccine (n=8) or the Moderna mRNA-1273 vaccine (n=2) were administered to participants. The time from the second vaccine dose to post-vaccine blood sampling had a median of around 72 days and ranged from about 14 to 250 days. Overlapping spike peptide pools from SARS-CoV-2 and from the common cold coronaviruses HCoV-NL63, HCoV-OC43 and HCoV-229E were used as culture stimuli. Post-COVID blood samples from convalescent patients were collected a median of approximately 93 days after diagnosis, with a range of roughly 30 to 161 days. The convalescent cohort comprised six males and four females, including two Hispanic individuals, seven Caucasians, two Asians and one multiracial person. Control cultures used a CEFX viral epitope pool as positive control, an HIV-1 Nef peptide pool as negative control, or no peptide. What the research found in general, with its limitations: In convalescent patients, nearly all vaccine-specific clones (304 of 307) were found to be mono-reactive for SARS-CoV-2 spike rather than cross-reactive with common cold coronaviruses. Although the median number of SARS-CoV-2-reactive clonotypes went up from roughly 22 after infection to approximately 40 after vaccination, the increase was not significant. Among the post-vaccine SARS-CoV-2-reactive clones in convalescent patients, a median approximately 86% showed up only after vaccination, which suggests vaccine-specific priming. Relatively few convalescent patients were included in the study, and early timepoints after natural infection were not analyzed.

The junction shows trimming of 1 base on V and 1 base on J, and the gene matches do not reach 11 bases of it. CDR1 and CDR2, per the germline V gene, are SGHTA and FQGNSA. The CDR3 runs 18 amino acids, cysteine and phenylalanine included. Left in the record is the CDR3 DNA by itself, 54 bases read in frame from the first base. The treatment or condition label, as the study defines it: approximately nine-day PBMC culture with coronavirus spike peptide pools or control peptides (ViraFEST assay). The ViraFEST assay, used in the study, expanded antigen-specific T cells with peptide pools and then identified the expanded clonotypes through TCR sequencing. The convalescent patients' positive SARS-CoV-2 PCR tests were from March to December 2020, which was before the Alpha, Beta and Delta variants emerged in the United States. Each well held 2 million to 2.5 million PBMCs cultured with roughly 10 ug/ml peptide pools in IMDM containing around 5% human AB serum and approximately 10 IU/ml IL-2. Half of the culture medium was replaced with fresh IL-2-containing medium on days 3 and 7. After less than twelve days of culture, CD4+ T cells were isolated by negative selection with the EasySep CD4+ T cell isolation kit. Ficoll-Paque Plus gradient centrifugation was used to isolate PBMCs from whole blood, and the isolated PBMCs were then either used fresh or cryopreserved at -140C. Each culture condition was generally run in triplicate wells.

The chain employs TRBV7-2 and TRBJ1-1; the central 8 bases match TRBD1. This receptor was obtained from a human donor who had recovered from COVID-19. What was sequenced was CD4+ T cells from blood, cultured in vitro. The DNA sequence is TGTGCCAGCAGCTTAGATTCAGGACAGGGACCGGGGAACACTGAAGCTTTCTTT. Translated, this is CASSLDSGQGPGNTEAFF.